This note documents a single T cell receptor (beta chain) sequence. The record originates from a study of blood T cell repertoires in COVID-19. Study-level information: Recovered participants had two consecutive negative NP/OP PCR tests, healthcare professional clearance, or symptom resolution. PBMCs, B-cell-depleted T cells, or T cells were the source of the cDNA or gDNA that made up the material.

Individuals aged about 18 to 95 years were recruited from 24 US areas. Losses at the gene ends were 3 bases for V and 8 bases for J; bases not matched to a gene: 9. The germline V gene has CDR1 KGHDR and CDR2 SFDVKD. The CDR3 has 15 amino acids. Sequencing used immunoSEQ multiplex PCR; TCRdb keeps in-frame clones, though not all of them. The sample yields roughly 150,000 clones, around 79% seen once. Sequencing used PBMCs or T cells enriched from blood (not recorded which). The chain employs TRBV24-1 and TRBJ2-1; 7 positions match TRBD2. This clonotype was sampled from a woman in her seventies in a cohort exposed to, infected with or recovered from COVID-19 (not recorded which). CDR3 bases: TGTGCCACCAGTGATAGCGGGACTGAGGACGATGAGCAGTTCTTC. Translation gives CATSDSGTEDDEQFF.